Listed here are 27 T cell receptor beta chains from one sample, sequenced in a study of T cells expressing NK-cell markers. Reanalyzing the 5' RACE reads, TCRdb keeps one entry per CDR3 protein, without DNA. The sample's table shows under 600,000 distinct CDR3 sequences. The material sequenced was blood T cells: a sorted CD56 or NKG2C T cell subset, CD4+ or CD8+ T cells, or bulk PBMC T cells (not recorded which). These receptors were taken from a woman aged 50 to 65 in good health.

This chain joins TRBV20-1 and TRBJ2-3; the TCRdb call, TRBD1, lacks DNA for checking. The CDR3 consists of 14 residues. CDR1 and CDR2 from the germline V gene are DFQATT and SNEGSKA (reference sequence). The CDR3 is CSARDDRITDTQYF.

The V gene is TRBV2, the J gene TRBJ1-3. CDR1 is SNHLY and CDR2 is FYNNEI in the germline V gene. This CDR3 region has 13 residues. CDR3 loop: CASKLNSGNTIYF.

The V call is TRBV3-1, the J call TRBJ2-1. The CDR3 has 14 residues. The germline gives CDR1 LGHDT, CDR2 YNNKEL (reference sequence). The chain's CDR3 is CASSQDSSYNEQFF.

V is TRBV5-1 and J is TRBJ1-2. CDR1 is SGHRS and CDR2 is YFSETQ in the germline V gene. This CDR3 has 14 amino acids. The CDR3 sequence: CASGLGGENYGYTF.

This rearrangement joins TRBV27 to TRBJ2-3; the TRBD2 assignment by TCRdb is unverifiable without DNA. Germline CDR1 is MNHEY and CDR2 is SMNVEV (reference sequence). CDR3 length equals 16 residues. CDR3 region: CASSWSGLAGASTQYF.

V gene TRBV5-1 combines with J gene TRBJ2-1. The CDR3 spans 13 residues. The germline V gene encodes CDR1 SGHRS and CDR2 YFSETQ. CDR3 sequence: CASSLPTHNEQFF. Filled out from reference TRBV5-1 and TRBJ2-1, the complete variable domain reads KAGVTQTPRYLIKTRGQQVTLSCSPISGHRSVSWYQQTPGQGLQFLFEYFSETQRNKGNFPGRFSGRQFSNSRSEMNVSTLELGDSALYLCASSLPTHNEQFFGPGTRLTVL.

The chain links TRBV5-1 to TRBJ2-5. The CDR3 is 15 amino acids. From germline, CDR1 is SGHRS and CDR2 YFSETQ. CDR3 region: CASSLLGVTKETQYF. The variable domain in full, with the rest retrieved from reference TRBV5-1 and TRBJ2-5, is KAGVTQTPRYLIKTRGQQVTLSCSPISGHRSVSWYQQTPGQGLQFLFEYFSETQRNKGNFPGRFSGRQFSNSRSEMNVSTLELGDSALYLCASSLLGVTKETQYFGPGTRLLVL.

The chain carries TRBV19 and TRBJ2-2; the D call from TCRdb, TRBD1, cannot be confirmed without DNA. CDR1 and CDR2 from the germline V gene are LNHDA and SQIVND (reference sequence). The CDR3 runs to 17 residues. The CDR3 sequence: CASSNFIGTGTTGELFF. The variable domain in full, completed from reference TRBV19 and TRBJ2-2, reads DGGITQSPKYLFRKEGQNVTLSCEQNLNHDAMYWYRQDPGQGLRLIYYSQIVNDFQKGDIAEGYSVSREKKESFPLTVTSAQKNPTAFYLCASSNFIGTGTTGELFFGEGSRLTVL.

This chain joins TRBV20-1 and TRBJ2-3; TCRdb's D call, TRBD1, is unchecked because there is no DNA. The CDR3 contains 16 residues. Germline assignment: CDR1 DFQATT and CDR2 SNEGSKA (reference sequence). CDR3 residues: CSARVMGRAGTDTQYF.

The J gene is TRBJ2-5, the V gene TRBV2. The CDR3 covers 13 residues. Per germline, CDR1 SNHLY and CDR2 FYNNEI. CDR3 loop: CASSVTLQETQYF.

This chain connects TRBV29-1 to TRBJ2-3. Germline lookup yields CDR1 SQVTM and CDR2 ANQGSEA. This CDR3 contains 15 residues. CDR3 sequence reads: CSVEAARHGTDTQYF.

The chain couples TRBV12-3 or TRBV12-4 to TRBJ1-1; the D call from TCRdb, TRBD1, cannot be confirmed without DNA. The CDR3 covers 13 residues. This CDR3 is CASSPGQGRKAFF.

This CDR3 is CASSLAGVLNTEAFF. This sequence joins TRBV7-8 and TRBJ1-1. The CDR3 spans 15 residues. Germline V gives CDR1 SGHVS, CDR2 FQNEAQ.

J is TRBJ1-1 and V is TRBV12-3 or TRBV12-4. The CDR3 is made up of 12 amino acids. CDR3: CASSLGGVRAFF.

CDR3: CASSNLGGNTEAFF. The rearrangement joins TRBV2 to TRBJ1-1; TCRdb indicates TRBD1, and absent DNA this call remains unverified. Germline lookup yields CDR1 SNHLY and CDR2 FYNNEI. The CDR3 runs 14 residues. Combining the CDR3 with reference TRBV2 and TRBJ1-1 gives the whole variable domain EPEVTQTPSHQVTQMGQEVILRCVPISNHLYFYWYRQILGQKVEFLVSFYNNEISEKSEIFDDQFSVERPDGSNFTLKIRSTKLEDSAMYFCASSNLGGNTEAFFGQGTRLTVV.

The chain uses TRBV10-3 and TRBJ1-1. Per the germline V gene, CDR1 is ENHRY and CDR2 is SYGVKD. The CDR3 contains 15 residues. CDR3 sequence reads: CAISDHRGPESEAFF.

This rearrangement joins TRBV20-1 to TRBJ2-1; TCRdb designates TRBD2, a call that cannot be tested without DNA. Germline assignment: CDR1 DFQATT and CDR2 SNEGSKA (reference sequence). The CDR3 sequence is 17 residues long. The CDR3 is CSATQQGLAGGPHEQFF.

The rearrangement links TRBV6-1 to TRBJ1-5; there is no DNA to check the TCRdb D call of TRBD1. Germline CDR1 MNHNS, CDR2 SASEGT. This CDR3 is 15 amino acids long. CDR3 in amino acids: CASSGYGGRNQPQHF.

V is TRBV5-1 and J is TRBJ2-4; TCRdb designates TRBD2, a call that cannot be tested without DNA. Germline CDR1 reads SGHRS; CDR2 reads YFSETQ. This CDR3 region has 17 residues. The CDR3 spells CASSFQTSGRPNSVQYF.

This chain connects TRBV19 to TRBJ1-1; the TCRdb D gene call, TRBD1, has no DNA to confirm it. The CDR3 contains 13 residues. From germline, CDR1 is LNHDA and CDR2 SQIVND (reference sequence). CDR3 in amino acids: CASSISGVGEAFF.

V is TRBV29-1 and J is TRBJ1-2; TCRdb returns TRBD1, unconfirmable since there is no DNA. The CDR3 has 12 residues. Germline values: CDR1 SQVTM, CDR2 ANQGSEA. The CDR3 sequence is CSVLWTGSVHTF.

The CDR3 region is CASSLPRQGKGNTIYF. The gene calls are TRBV3-1 and TRBJ1-3; with no DNA, the TCRdb D assignment of TRBD1 cannot be verified. Germline V gene lookup returns CDR1 LGHDT and CDR2 YNNKEL (reference sequence). The CDR3 runs 16 residues.

The J gene is TRBJ2-5, the V gene TRBV6-1; without DNA, the TCRdb call of TRBD2 cannot be checked. CDR3 length: 18 residues. The germline V gene encodes CDR1 MNHNS and CDR2 SASEGT. CDR3 residues: CASSRWTSGSGPQETQYF.

The chain has TRBV12-3 or TRBV12-4 and TRBJ1-4. The CDR3 is 13 amino acids. CDR3 amino acids: CASSLQGGEKLFF.

The V gene is TRBV27, the J gene TRBJ2-4; TCRdb outputs TRBD1, but without DNA this stays unchecked. The CDR3 extends over 11 amino acids. Germline V gene data show CDR1 as MNHEY and CDR2 as SMNVEV (reference sequence). The CDR3 reads CASSLRDRWYF.

CDR3 residues: CASSAAGHNIQETQYF. The chain employs TRBV5-4 and TRBJ2-5; TCRdb picks TRBD2, but there is no DNA to check that call. The CDR3 has 16 amino acids. CDR1 SGHNT and CDR2 YYREEE come from the germline V gene (reference sequence).

The chain carries TRBV5-5 and TRBJ1-6; as DNA is missing, the TRBD1 call by TCRdb cannot be tested. The CDR3 is 16 amino acids. Germline V gene lookup returns CDR1 SGHKS and CDR2 YYEKEE (reference sequence). The CDR3 protein is CASEMGHGTVNSPLHF.